The 24 T cell receptor beta chains below come from one sample, sequenced in a study of early T cells in non-severe SARS-CoV-2 infection. Via MiXCR, TCRdb re-called the 5' RACE reads, giving one row per CDR3 protein. The top ten hold roughly 13% of the sample, which has tens of thousands of distinct CDR3 sequences, 7.5% to 9% seen once. The source material was whole blood, sampled at baseline. Receptors were obtained from an adult who was a healthcare worker with PCR-confirmed SARS-CoV-2 infection or an uninfected control (not recorded which).

This clonotype showed up many times. J is TRBJ2-7 and V is TRBV3-1; 10 positions match TRBD1. With 10 bases clipped from V and 5 bases from J, the junction kept 11 bases outside the gene matches. The CDR3 runs to 14 residues. The V gene's germline CDR1 is LGHDT and CDR2 YNNKEL (reference sequence). CDR3 region: CATTNRDRGHEQYF. CDR3 coding DNA: TGTGCCACCACCAACCGGGACAGGGGTCACGAGCAGTACTTC.

A word on this clonotype: One junction end disagrees with the germline gene, perhaps due to a read error. The chain links TRBV7-9 to TRBJ2-4; D perhaps matches TRBD1 (6 bases). Germline V CDR1 and CDR2: SEHNR, FQNEAQ (reference sequence). This CDR3 comprises 12 residues. The CDR3 DNA is TGTGCCAGCAAAACTCCCGGCCCAGGGGTGAACTTC. Protein: CASKTPGPGVNF.

The sample holds a few counts of this clonotype. V gene TRBV5-1 combines with J gene TRBJ2-5, with 10 bases fitting TRBD2. Per the germline V gene, CDR1 is SGHRS and CDR2 is YFSETQ. The CDR3 totals 15 residues. Trimming cost V 1 base and J 5 bases; bases outside gene matches: 5. The DNA for the CDR3 is TGCGCCAGCAGCTTGACTAGCGGGAATTTTGAGACCCAGTACTTC. It codes for CASSLTSGNFETQYF.

In DNA form, the CDR3 reads TGTGCCAGCAGTTACAGGGGCGGCTACACCTTC. Its translation is CASSYRGGYTF. This sequence joins TRBV12-3 or TRBV12-4 and TRBJ1-2, with 7 bases identical to TRBD1. Unmatched junction bases numbered 1, after V lost 4 bases and J lost 8 bases. The CDR3 spans 11 residues.

This clonotype was counted many times. The chain carries TRBV2 and TRBJ2-1; 9 bases fit TRBD1. V shed 9 bases and J 2 bases; nucleotides not matched to a gene: 8. The CDR3 is made up of 15 amino acids. Germline V gene data show CDR1 as SNHLY and CDR2 as FYNNEI. The CDR3 DNA follows: TGTGCCAGGGGGACGCGGGACAGGGCCTACAATGAGCAGTTCTTC. This sequence encodes CARGTRDRAYNEQFF. Variable domain in full (rest from reference TRBV2 and TRBJ2-1): EPEVTQTPSHQVTQMGQEVILRCVPISNHLYFYWYRQILGQKVEFLVSFYNNEISEKSEIFDDQFSVERPDGSNFTLKIRSTKLEDSAMYFCARGTRDRAYNEQFFGPGTRLTVL.

This clonotype came up many times. V and J are TRBV30 and TRBJ1-4; weak D call: TRBD1 (5 bases). V was pared by 8 bases and J by 4 bases, with 14 bases between. The CDR3 loop spans 13 amino acids. Germline loops: CDR1 GTSNPN, CDR2 SVGIG (reference sequence). CDR3 region: CAGKGDNNEKLFF. The CDR3 region has the DNA TGTGCCGGAAAAGGGGATAATAATGAAAAACTGTTTTTT.

V and J are TRBV20-1 and TRBJ2-2; 7 nucleotides agree with TRBD1. The CDR3 is made up of 15 amino acids. The V gene end was trimmed by 0 bases and the J gene end by 1 base; junction bases not matched to a gene: 2. CDR1 is DFQATT, CDR2 SNEGSKA, per germline (reference sequence). The CDR3 nucleotides read TGCAGTGCTAGAGAGGGACAGCAGAACACCGGGGAGCTGTTTTTT. Translating it yields CSAREGQQNTGELFF.

There are many counts of this clonotype. V gene TRBV7-9 combines with J gene TRBJ2-7; TRBD1 matches at 8 bases. Losses at the gene ends were 4 bases for V and 4 bases for J; bases not matched to a gene: 9. The CDR3 is 15 amino acids. CDR1 is SEHNR, CDR2 FQNEAQ, per germline (reference sequence). CDR3 sequence (DNA): TGTGCCAGCAGCTCTGATCGGGACAGGCCGTACGAGCAGTACTTC. The encoded protein is CASSSDRDRPYEQYF.

This clonotype was detected only a few times. This chain uses TRBV6-2 or TRBV6-3 with TRBJ1-1, with D perhaps TRBD1 (5 bases). This CDR3 has 16 amino acids. The V gene's germline CDR1 is MNHEY and CDR2 SVGEGT. Trimming shortened V by 2 bases and J by 7 bases, and 20 bases separated the two germline ends. The CDR3 sequence is CASSYRGLLGTFEAFF. The CDR3 DNA reads TGTGCCAGCAGTTACCGGGGTCTCTTGGGGACCTTTGAAGCTTTCTTT.

The chain carries TRBV20-1 and TRBJ2-3; D is possibly TRBD2 (5 bases). The germline gives CDR1 DFQATT, CDR2 SNEGSKA (reference sequence). CDR3 size: 13 residues. The CDR3 reads CSAISALVDTQYF. The CDR3 DNA reads TGCAGCGCGATTAGCGCCCTGGTCGATACGCAGTATTTT.

The table lists this clonotype with a few counts. The rearrangement joins TRBV9 to TRBJ1-2; D is unclear. V gave up 0 bases and J gave up 4 bases, with 13 bases separating them. The CDR3 length is 15 residues. Germline V gives CDR1 SGDLS, CDR2 YYNGEE. This CDR3 reads CASSVGSDLIYGYTF. CDR3 nucleotides: TGTGCCAGCAGCGTAGGGTCAGACCTAATCTATGGCTACACCTTC.

The chain links TRBV20-1 to TRBJ2-5, with 14 bases matching TRBD2. After removal of 5 bases from V and 5 bases from J, the junction contained 13 bases not matched to a gene. This CDR3 contains 17 residues. Germline-derived CDR1 and CDR2 are DFQATT and SNEGSKA (reference sequence). CDR3 protein: CSALGLAGGPQGETQYF. CDR3 DNA: TGCAGTGCTTTAGGACTAGCGGGAGGCCCTCAGGGGGAGACCCAGTACTTC.

This clonotype has ten or more counts. V is TRBV10-2 and J is TRBJ2-3; 12 bases agree with TRBD2. Per the germline V gene, CDR1 is WSHSY and CDR2 is SAAADI. The CDR3 is made up of 17 amino acids. V gave up 7 bases and J gave up 6 bases; unmatched junction bases: 14. The CDR3 region is CASTTGIGLAGRDTQYF. In DNA form, the CDR3 reads TGCGCCAGCACCACCGGGATTGGACTAGCGGGACGGGATACGCAGTATTTT.

This clonotype showed up just a few times. The chain combines TRBV11-1 with TRBJ2-6, with 7 bases that match TRBD1. With V trimmed by 5 bases and J by 4 bases, 2 bases remained unmatched. Germline V gene lookup returns CDR1 SGHAT and CDR2 FQDESV (reference sequence). The CDR3 is 14 residues long. CDR3 sequence (DNA): TGTGCCAGCAGCAGGGGACAGGGGGCCAACGTCCTGACTTTC. Protein sequence: CASSRGQGANVLTF.

The gene calls are TRBV5-1 and TRBJ1-2; D not resolved. This CDR3 has 13 amino acids. CDR1 and CDR2 from the germline V gene are SGHRS and YFSETQ. V dropped 1 base and J dropped 2 bases, with 6 bases sitting between them. CDR3 coding DNA: TGCGCCAGCAGCTTGAACGGGAACTATGGCTACACCTTC. It encodes CASSLNGNYGYTF.

In its sample, this clonotype was seen many times. The V gene is TRBV19, the J gene TRBJ2-1; D might be TRBD2 (5 bases). The V end lost 4 bases, the J end lost 0 bases, and 13 bases lay between the germline ends. The CDR3 length is 16 residues. Germline values: CDR1 LNHDA, CDR2 SQIVND (reference sequence). The CDR3 protein is CASSRGDYSSYNEQFF. The CDR3 bases are TGTGCCAGTAGTAGGGGTGACTACAGCTCCTACAATGAGCAGTTCTTC. Full variable domain (rest looked up from reference TRBV19 and TRBJ2-1): DGGITQSPKYLFRKEGQNVTLSCEQNLNHDAMYWYRQDPGQGLRLIYYSQIVNDFQKGDIAEGYSVSREKKESFPLTVTSAQKNPTAFYLCASSRGDYSSYNEQFFGPGTRLTVL.

This chain links TRBV7-9 with TRBJ2-3; 10 bases agree with TRBD2. Germline assignment: CDR1 SEHNR and CDR2 FQNEAQ (reference sequence). V lost 4 bases, J lost 5 bases, and 6 bases stayed unmatched. The CDR3 loop spans 15 amino acids. This CDR3 is CASSSTSGMGDTQYF. The DNA for the CDR3 is TGTGCCAGCAGCTCTACTAGCGGGATGGGAGATACGCAGTATTTT.

This clonotype was seen only a few times. Here the CDR3 DNA reads TGTGCCACCGGACAGTCGATGGGTCAGCCCCAGCATTTT. Protein product: CATGQSMGQPQHF. The V call is TRBV12-3 or TRBV12-4, the J call TRBJ1-5; TRBD1 is a possible D gene (6 bases). Trimming removed 10 bases from V and 6 bases from J, with 16 bases in between. The CDR3 totals 13 residues.

The CDR3 DNA is TGTGCCAGCACATGCGGCACAGATACGCAGTATTTT. Translated: CASTCGTDTQYF. The J gene is TRBJ2-3, the V gene TRBV21-1. TRBV21-1 is a documented pseudogene. The CDR3 runs to 12 residues.

The chain has TRBV4-3 and TRBJ2-3; D ambiguous. Germline V lookup: CDR1 LGHNA, CDR2 YSLEER. The CDR3 length is 13 residues. The ends were cut back, 3 bases at V and 3 bases at J, with 7 bases in the middle. The CDR3, as DNA: TGCGCCAGCAGCCACCGAAAAACAGATACGCAGTATTTT. Translation: CASSHRKTDTQYF.

The genes are TRBV13 and TRBJ2-7, with D perhaps matching TRBD2 (5 bases). Trimming cost V 0 bases and J 2 bases, with 11 bases left between them. The germline gives CDR1 PRHDT, CDR2 FYEKMQ (reference sequence). The CDR3 contains 15 residues. This CDR3 reads CASSLGGALTYEQYF. The CDR3 nucleotides are TGTGCCAGCAGCTTAGGGGGAGCGCTCACCTACGAGCAGTACTTC.

The V call is TRBV5-6, the J call TRBJ2-3, with D perhaps TRBD1 (6 bases). The V gene's germline CDR1 is SGHDT and CDR2 YYEEEE. This CDR3 is built from 14 residues. V was pared by 3 bases and J by 0 bases, with 8 bases between. The CDR3 is CASSYGQSTDTQYF. DNA for the CDR3: TGTGCCAGCAGCTATGGACAGAGCACAGATACGCAGTATTTT.

This clonotype appeared a few times. V is TRBV25-1 and J is TRBJ1-6; D is undetermined. CDR3 size: 14 residues. V was shortened by 1 base and J by 10 bases, with 11 bases between the two germline ends. The V gene's germline CDR1 is MGHDK and CDR2 SYGVNS. This CDR3 is CASSELPPRSPLHF. The CDR3 DNA sequence: TGTGCCAGCAGTGAATTGCCACCTAGATCACCCCTCCACTTT.

This clonotype was seen many times. The CDR3 here is CASSGASGSVTDEQFF. In nucleotides, the CDR3 is TGTGCCAGCAGCGGGGCAAGCGGGAGTGTAACCGATGAGCAGTTCTTC. This chain links TRBV11-2 with TRBJ2-1; 8 bases align to TRBD2. This CDR3 is built from 16 residues. Germline CDR1 is SGHAT and CDR2 is FQNNGV. Trimming cost V 5 bases and J 8 bases; bases outside gene matches: 14.